This is a list of T cell receptor beta chains from one sample in a study of OX40 agonist ivuxolimab in advanced cancers. TCRdb's table, derived via immunoSEQ multiplex PCR, lists solely in-frame clones and lacks some. The sample lists over 50,000 clones; 70% to 90% were seen once. Sequences were derived from CD4+ or CD8+ T cells sorted from blood, sampled in a trial of the OX40 agonist ivuxolimab. The origin of the receptors is an adult with an advanced solid tumor such as melanoma, head and neck, liver or kidney cancer. CDR3s include the opening cysteine and the closing phenylalanine or tryptophan. A D gene is named only where the DNA matches it firmly. Clone size is given for some rows only: seen once, a few or many times, or a class if the clone is expanded.

V gene,D gene,clone size,J gene,CDR3 protein,CDR3 DNA
TRBV27,NA,NA,TRBJ2-3,CASSFDTSSTDTQYF,TGTGCCAGCAGTTTCGACACGTCTAGCACAGATACGCAGTATTTT
TRBV14,NA,NA,TRBJ2-2,CASSQLVTGELFF,TGTGCCAGCAGCCAACTTGTAACCGGGGAGCTGTTTTTT
TRBV5-1,TRBD1,few,TRBJ1-6,CASSLDRGMGPLHF,TGCGCCAGCAGCTTGGACAGGGGAATGGGGCCCCTCCACTTT
TRBV6-1,TRBD1,NA,TRBJ2-3,CASSAEGTVGLDTQYF,TGTGCCAGCAGTGCCGAAGGGACAGTGGGATTGGATACGCAGTATTTT
TRBV5-5,NA,NA,TRBJ2-2,CASSPAQGVTGELFF,TGTGCCAGCAGCCCGGCCCAGGGTGTAACCGGGGAGCTGTTTTTT
TRBV6-5,NA,NA,TRBJ1-5,CASGRDSNQPQHF,TGTGCCAGCGGACGGGACAGCAATCAGCCCCAGCATTTT
TRBV5-6,NA,NA,TRBJ1-6,CASSPRFLLTNSPLHF,TGTGCCAGCAGTCCGCGGTTTTTGCTGACAAATTCACCCCTCCACTTT
TRBV4-3,NA,once,TRBJ2-2,CASSQGDGAGELFF,TGCGCCAGCAGCCAAGGTGATGGGGCCGGGGAGCTGTTTTTT
TRBV7-8,TRBD1,NA,TRBJ2-7,CASSEGGTTYEQYF,TGTGCCAGCAGCGAAGGGGGCACGACCTACGAGCAGTACTTC
TRBV30,NA,NA,TRBJ2-3,CAWSVVTSGSDTQYF,TGTGCCTGGAGTGTAGTCACCTCCGGCTCAGATACGCAGTATTTT
TRBV6-1,NA,NA,TRBJ1-2,CASSDTGRGGLYYGYTF,TGTGCCAGCAGTGATACGGGCCGCGGGGGCCTCTACTATGGCTACACCTTC
TRBV7-8,NA,NA,TRBJ2-7,CASSPGAEQYF,TGTGCCAGCAGCCCAGGGGCCGAGCAGTACTTC
TRBV14,TRBD1,NA,TRBJ2-7,CASSQTGGGSYEQYF,TGTGCCAGCAGCCAAACAGGGGGAGGTTCTTACGAGCAGTACTTC
TRBV5-1,TRBD2,NA,TRBJ2-3,CASSPIGLAGGSSTDTQYF,TGCGCCAGCAGCCCTATCGGACTAGCGGGGGGGTCTAGCACAGATACGCAGTATTTT
TRBV2,NA,NA,TRBJ1-3,CAQAVIPQFNTIYF,TGTGCCCAAGCGGTCATCCCTCAGTTCAACACCATATATTTT
TRBV28,TRBD1,NA,TRBJ1-5,CASSPDRGLGQPQHF,TGTGCCAGCAGTCCCGATAGGGGGCTAGGTCAGCCCCAGCATTTT
TRBV7-9,NA,few,TRBJ1-1,CAALVSGTEAFF,TGTGCCGCTCTCGTAAGTGGGACTGAAGCTTTCTTT
TRBV4-1,NA,few,TRBJ1-1,CASSLFQEAFF,TGCGCCAGCAGCCTGTTCCAAGAGGCTTTCTTT
TRBV18,NA,NA,TRBJ1-4,CASSPSRRHTTNEKLFF,TGTGCCAGCTCACCAAGTCGGCGGCACACAACTAATGAAAAACTGTTTTTT
TRBV4-1,NA,NA,TRBJ2-7,CASSPDPSYEQYF,TGCGCCAGCAGCCCCGACCCTTCCTACGAGCAGTACTTC
TRBV7-9,NA,NA,TRBJ1-4,CASSLDELGEKLFF,TGTGCCAGCAGCTTAGATGAGCTAGGGGAAAAACTGTTTTTT
TRBV14,NA,NA,TRBJ1-1,CASSQDRFLAGNTEAFF,TGTGCCAGCAGCCAAGATCGCTTCTTGGCAGGAAACACTGAAGCTTTCTTT
TRBV15,NA,NA,TRBJ2-7,CATSRGSGEQYF,TGTGCCACCAGCAGAGGCTCTGGCGAGCAGTACTTC
TRBV19,NA,NA,TRBJ2-7,CASSTLTGTYEQYF,TGTGCCAGTAGTACCTTGACGGGTACCTACGAGCAGTACTTC
TRBV10-1,TRBD1,NA,TRBJ2-7,CASSPGQGRNDEQYF,TGCGCCAGCAGTCCCGGACAGGGCCGAAATGACGAGCAGTACTTC
TRBV9,TRBD1,NA,TRBJ2-7,CASSPDPGQGASEQYF,TGTGCCAGCAGCCCGGACCCTGGACAGGGGGCCAGCGAGCAGTACTTC
TRBV2,NA,NA,TRBJ1-2,CASSNSGPNYGYTF,TGTGCCAGCAGTAACTCAGGACCTAACTATGGCTACACCTTC
TRBV10-2,NA,NA,TRBJ1-5,CASSEFPDNQPQHF,TGCGCCAGCAGTGAGTTTCCAGACAATCAGCCCCAGCATTTT
TRBV7-8,NA,NA,TRBJ1-1,CASSRRRTEAFF,TGTGCCAGCAGCCGAAGGAGGACTGAAGCTTTCTTT
TRBV4-1,NA,NA,TRBJ1-5,CASSPRARGNQPQHF,TGCGCCAGCAGCCCTCGGGCCAGGGGTAATCAGCCCCAGCATTTT
TRBV19,NA,NA,TRBJ2-3,CASSIGEGTDTQYF,TGTGCCAGTAGTATAGGGGAGGGCACAGATACGCAGTATTTT
TRBV14,NA,NA,TRBJ1-6,CASSQDIGRTANSPLHF,TGTGCCAGCAGCCAAGATATTGGGCGGACAGCAAATTCACCCCTCCACTTT
TRBV9,NA,NA,TRBJ2-1,CASSVASGGSYNEQFF,TGTGCCAGCAGCGTAGCGAGTGGGGGGAGTTACAATGAGCAGTTCTTC
TRBV13,TRBD1,NA,TRBJ1-5,CASSLRTGGNNQPQHF,TGTGCCAGCAGCTTAAGGACAGGCGGTAACAATCAGCCCCAGCATTTT
TRBV6-1,NA,NA,TRBJ2-5,CASSEARRGLRETQYF,TGTGCCAGCAGTGAAGCGCGTCGGGGCTTGAGGGAGACCCAGTACTTC
TRBV27,NA,NA,TRBJ1-2,CASSPPPGANYGYTF,TGTGCCAGCAGTCCCCCCCCGGGGGCAAACTATGGCTACACCTTC
TRBV5-1,NA,NA,TRBJ1-2,CASSLGVIDGYTF,TGCGCCAGCAGCTTAGGGGTAATCGACGGCTACACCTTC
TRBV5-8,TRBD1,NA,TRBJ1-2,CASRQGAYPNYGYTF,TGTGCCAGCAGACAGGGGGCCTATCCTAACTATGGCTACACCTTC
TRBV27,NA,NA,TRBJ1-6,CASSLASTPLHF,TGTGCCAGCAGTCTTGCCTCAACTCCCCTCCACTTT
TRBV27,TRBD1,NA,TRBJ1-2,CASSPQGEVYGYTF,TGTGCCAGCAGCCCACAGGGGGAGGTTTATGGCTACACCTTC
TRBV27,NA,NA,TRBJ1-1,CASSPGTPNTEAFF,TGTGCCAGCAGTCCCGGGACACCCAACACTGAAGCTTTCTTT
TRBV9,TRBD2,NA,TRBJ2-5,CASSEGLAGGRQETQYF,TGTGCCAGCAGCGAGGGACTAGCGGGGGGGCGCCAAGAGACCCAGTACTTC
TRBV5-8,NA,NA,TRBJ2-4,CASTWGGHIQYF,TGTGCCAGCACCTGGGGGGGGCACATTCAGTACTTC
TRBV21-1,NA,NA,TRBJ1-3,CASSKVDGGQYTIYF,TGTGCCAGCAGCAAAGTAGACGGGGGGCAGTACACCATATATTTT
TRBV4-3,NA,NA,TRBJ1-2,CASSQDMGLAGYTF,TGCGCCAGCAGCCAAGATATGGGACTGGCTGGCTACACCTTC